This entry describes one TCR beta chain. Amplified regions were TCR beta CDR3 sequences from RNA transcripts. When the TCR CDR3 underwent first-round RT-PCR, the HTBI primer set was used. TCRdb re-called the multiplex PCR reads through MiXCR, storing one row per CDR3 protein. Counted here are 340,000 or so distinct CDR3 sequences, over 15% occurring once; the ten biggest clones make up around a third. The record originates from a study of T cells in Graves' hyperthyroidism and ophthalmopathy. Patients were aged 18 to 65, had disease duration under 2 months, and had newly diagnosed hyperthyroidism. Uncontrolled infection, other autoimmune disease, pregnancy or lactation excluded patients. Used for diagnoses were clinical symptoms, serum thyroxine and TRAb, thyroid ultrasound and orbital computed tomography. CDR3 length equals 16 residues. Looked up from germline, CDR1 is MGHRA and CDR2 is YSYEKL. Trimming removed 3 bases from V and 6 bases from J, with 17 bases in between.

Sequenced sample: blood. The sequence derives from a man aged 30 to 39 with Graves' hyperthyroidism. This rearrangement joins TRBV4-1 to TRBJ2-2, with D possibly being TRBD1 (7 bases). The CDR3 DNA reads TGCGCCAGCAGCCACTTGCCCGGCAGGGGGGCCGGGGAGCTGTTTTTT. It translates to CASSHLPGRGAGELFF.